These 16 T cell receptor beta chains came from one sample sequenced in a study of blood T cell repertoires in COVID-19. The repertoire was sequenced with immunoSEQ multiplex PCR; TCRdb's copy has only in-frame clones and lacks some. The sample comprises more than 300,000 clones, approximately 90% of which are singletons, and more than 3% rests with the top ten. Sequencing was done on a sample of peripheral blood. These receptors were collected from a woman aged 18-29 years who had recovered from COVID-19.

The V call is TRBV11-3, the J call TRBJ2-2; possible D gene TRBD2, 6 bases. In germline, CDR1 is SGHNT, CDR2 YENEEA. The CDR3 is 17 residues long. V shed 0 bases and J shed 7 bases, with 18 bases lying between them. The CDR3 bases are TGTGCCAGCAGCTTAGAAGGGTATCGGGAGAGGAACGGGGAGCTGTTTTTT. Translated, it gives CASSLEGYRERNGELFF. The variable domain in full, completed from reference TRBV11-3 and TRBJ2-2, reads EAGVVQSPRYKIIEKKQPVAFWCNPISGHNTLYWYLQNLGQGPELLIRYENEEAVDDSQLPKDRFSAERLKGVDSTLKIQPAELGDSAVYLCASSLEGYRERNGELFFGEGSRLTVL.

The genes are TRBV30 and TRBJ2-3; D remains unclear. CDR3 length: 13 residues. Germline V CDR1 and CDR2: GTSNPN, SVGIG (reference sequence). V shed 2 bases and J shed 0 bases, with 6 bases lying between them. The DNA for the CDR3 is TGTGCCTGGAGTTTGACTAGCACAGATACGCAGTATTTT. It yields the protein CAWSLTSTDTQYF.

The V call is TRBV28, the J call TRBJ1-1; TRBD1 is a possible D gene (5 bases). Looked up from germline, CDR1 is MDHEN and CDR2 is SYDVKM. This CDR3 contains 13 residues. V lost 6 bases to trimming and J lost 9 bases, with 17 bases between them. The CDR3 is CASRPDQGLKAFF. The CDR3, as DNA: TGTGCCAGCAGACCTGACCAGGGATTAAAAGCTTTCTTT.

The gene calls are TRBV18 and TRBJ1-3; maybe TRBD1 (6 bases). The CDR3 consists of 15 residues. Germline V lookup: CDR1 KGHSH, CDR2 LQKENI. The V end lost 3 bases, the J end lost 4 bases, and 13 bases lay between the germline ends. In DNA form, the CDR3 reads TGTGCCAGCTCACCCGGACAGTGGTTGGGAAACACCATATATTTT. Its translation is CASSPGQWLGNTIYF.

The V gene is TRBV2, the J gene TRBJ2-7, with unresolved D. The V gene lost 6 bases and the J gene lost 4 bases, with 19 bases spanning the gap. This CDR3 region has 15 residues. CDR1 and CDR2 from the germline V gene are SNHLY and FYNNEI. The chain's CDR3 is CASRNRFAAWYEQYV. The CDR3 DNA follows: TGTGCCAGCAGGAACCGTTTTGCGGCATGGTACGAGCAGTACGTC.

The chain carries TRBV27 and TRBJ1-2; 7 nucleotides align to TRBD1. This CDR3 has 16 amino acids. After removal of 2 bases from V and 5 bases from J, the junction contained 11 bases not matched to a gene. Germline CDR1 reads MNHEY; CDR2 reads SMNVEV (reference sequence). This CDR3 reads CASSLIASGTAYGYTF. The CDR3 bases are TGTGCCAGCAGTTTAATCGCTTCCGGGACAGCATATGGCTACACCTTC.

This chain uses TRBV5-1 with TRBJ2-1; possibly TRBD2 for D (5 bases). The CDR3 sequence is 14 residues long. V lost 5 bases and J 8 bases, leaving 17 bases between the germline ends. Per germline, CDR1 SGHRS and CDR2 YFSETQ. CDR3 loop: CASSYAVTRYEQFF. CDR3 DNA: TGCGCCAGCAGTTATGCCGTAACTAGATATGAGCAGTTCTTC.

The J gene is TRBJ2-1, the V gene TRBV7-2, with D perhaps matching TRBD2 (6 bases). V was shortened by 5 bases and J by 6 bases, with 14 bases between the two germline ends. Germline V gene sequence: CDR1 SGHTA, CDR2 FQGNSA. The CDR3 covers 14 residues. The DNA for the CDR3 is TGTGCCAGCAGCCCCGGGGGTACGATCAATGAGCAGTTCTTC. Its protein product is CASSPGGTINEQFF.

V gene TRBV5-1 combines with J gene TRBJ2-1; 10 positions match TRBD2. The V segment lost 4 bases and the J segment 8 bases; nucleotides outside the gene matches: 9. CDR1 and CDR2 from the germline V gene are SGHRS and YFSETQ. This CDR3 contains 15 residues. The CDR3 sequence: CASSPGLARMDEQFF. CDR3 nucleotide sequence: TGCGCCAGCAGCCCGGGACTAGCGAGAATGGATGAGCAGTTCTTC.

V and J are TRBV11-2 and TRBJ1-1; D is unclear. Germline V gives CDR1 SGHAT, CDR2 FQNNGV. V gave up 0 bases and J gave up 7 bases, with 6 bases separating them. This CDR3 has 12 amino acids. CDR3 nucleotide sequence: TGTGCCAGCAGCTTAGACGGTTATGAAGCTTTCTTT. Amino acids: CASSLDGYEAFF.

The chain carries TRBV30 and TRBJ1-5; weak D call: TRBD1 (5 bases). The CDR3 runs to 14 residues. Germline V CDR1 and CDR2: GTSNPN, SVGIG (reference sequence). V was cut by 5 bases and J by 4 bases, with 15 bases left in between. The CDR3 nucleotides read TGTGCCTGGTCGGAGAGGGGAGGGAATCAGCCCCAGCATTTT. This codes for CAWSERGGNQPQHF.

This chain uses TRBV5-1 with TRBJ2-4; 7 nucleotides align to TRBD2. CDR1 SGHRS and CDR2 YFSETQ come from the germline V gene. The V segment lost 2 bases and the J segment 9 bases; nucleotides outside the gene matches: 14. The CDR3 is 16 residues long. The CDR3 is CASSFGEGGMTSIQYF. In DNA form, the CDR3 reads TGCGCCAGCAGCTTCGGGGAGGGAGGAATGACGAGCATTCAGTACTTC.

V usage is TRBV11-3 and J usage is TRBJ1-1; 8 bases fit TRBD1. The length of the CDR3 is 14 residues. CDR1 and CDR2 from the germline V gene are SGHNT and YENEEA. Trimming took 2 bases from V and 3 from J; bases not matched to a gene: 2. The CDR3 DNA follows: TGTGCCAGCAGCTTACAGGGGGCGGACACTGAAGCTTTCTTT. It yields the protein CASSLQGADTEAFF. The variable domain in full, with the rest retrieved from reference TRBV11-3 and TRBJ1-1, is EAGVVQSPRYKIIEKKQPVAFWCNPISGHNTLYWYLQNLGQGPELLIRYENEEAVDDSQLPKDRFSAERLKGVDSTLKIQPAELGDSAVYLCASSLQGADTEAFFGQGTRLTVV.

The V call is TRBV11-2, the J call TRBJ2-5; a weak D match, TRBD1 (5 bases). In germline, CDR1 is SGHAT, CDR2 FQNNGV. This CDR3 has 15 residues. With 5 bases removed from V and 5 bases from J, the gap between germline ends came to 18 bases. CDR3 bases: TGTGCCAGCAGCCCCGGCTCGATATCAGGGGAGACCCAGTACTTC. Its translation is CASSPGSISGETQYF.

The chain is built from TRBV4-1 and TRBJ2-6, with TRBD2 identical over 7 bases. The CDR3 is 17 residues long. From germline, CDR1 is MGHRA and CDR2 YSYEKL. V lost 5 bases, J lost 1 base, and 8 bases stayed unmatched. The CDR3, as DNA: TGCGCCAGCAGCACCCGACTAGCTTGGTCTGGGGCCAACGTCCTGACTTTC. This codes for CASSTRLAWSGANVLTF.

This clone was seen a few times. The genes are TRBV7-9 and TRBJ2-1; possible D gene TRBD2, 5 bases. The CDR3 covers 11 residues. Between the trimmed V and J ends, which lost 5 bases and 12 bases, there was a span of 11 bases. Germline assignment: CDR1 SEHNR and CDR2 FQNEAQ (reference sequence). Here the CDR3 reads CASSLRDTQFF. CDR3 coding DNA: TGTGCCAGCAGCCTACGGGATACGCAGTTCTTC.